The subject of this entry is one TCR beta chain. The sample is drawn from a study of CD8 T cells in Susac syndrome. TEMRA cells were FACS-enriched and CD8+ and CD4+ T cells negatively isolated. The germline gives CDR1 LGHDT, CDR2 YNNKEL (reference sequence). The CDR3 covers 14 residues. Trimming removed 3 bases at V and 6 bases at J, with 15 bases between. RNA in amounts of roughly 0.5 to 1 ug was reverse transcribed with random hexamers. The method of amplification for TCR beta CDR3 was immunoSEQ multiplex PCR, covering 54 Vbeta and 13 Jbeta. TCRdb used MiXCR to reprocess the immunoSEQ multiplex PCR reads, holding one entry per CDR3 protein. This table has approximately 190,000 distinct CDR3 sequences, 90% to 95% appearing once.

J is TRBJ2-7 and V is TRBV3-1, with a possible D match to TRBD1 (5 bases). This receptor was identified in a human donor with multiple sclerosis. The material sequenced was CD4+ T cells from PBMCs. CDR3 amino acids: CASSQQGHGIEQYF. CDR3 nucleotides: TGTGCCAGCAGCCAGCAGGGTCATGGAATCGAGCAGTACTTC.